The 14 T cell receptor beta chains in this list originate from one sample, sequenced in a study of T cell responses to AZD1222 COVID-19 vaccine. Here immunoSEQ multiplex PCR was the method, and the copy in TCRdb shows in-frame clones only, minus some. The data contain 110,000 to 150,000 clones, approximately 85% of them seen just once; the ten biggest clones take up around 7.8%. The specimen was peripheral blood, collected on day 0 of AZD1222 vaccination. Receptors were obtained from an adult in good health.

The J gene is TRBJ2-1, the V gene TRBV6-5; D is undetermined. Germline V lookup: CDR1 MNHEY, CDR2 SVGAGI. The CDR3 loop spans 14 amino acids. The V gene lost 6 bases and the J gene lost 3 bases, with 12 bases spanning the gap. The CDR3 loop is CASSPGAVYNEQFF. For the CDR3, the DNA is TGTGCCAGCAGCCCGGGTGCCGTCTACAATGAGCAGTTCTTC.

The chain links TRBV6-5 to TRBJ1-6; TRBD1 matches 7 bases. This CDR3 has 13 residues. With 11 bases clipped from V and 9 bases from J, the junction kept 10 bases outside the gene matches. Germline lookup yields CDR1 MNHEY and CDR2 SVGAGI. The CDR3 bases are TGTGCCGCCAAAGGACAGGCGGCTTCACCCCTCCACTTT. Residues: CAAKGQAASPLHF.

This chain links TRBV7-8 with TRBJ2-1, with D possibly being TRBD2 (6 bases). Trimming pared 5 bases from V and 9 bases from J, leaving 11 bases between. Germline CDR1 is SGHVS and CDR2 is FQNEAQ. The CDR3 consists of 12 residues. The CDR3 sequence: CASSPGLREQFF. The CDR3 region has the DNA TGTGCCAGCAGCCCGGGACTTCGTGAGCAGTTCTTC.

This sequence joins TRBV5-4 and TRBJ2-5, with a possible D match to TRBD1 (6 bases). Germline values: CDR1 SGHNT, CDR2 YYREEE (reference sequence). V was shortened by 4 bases and J by 5 bases, with 15 bases between the two germline ends. This CDR3 spans 14 amino acids. In DNA form, the CDR3 reads TGTGCCAGCAGCCCCACACAGGGACGGGAGACCCAGTACTTC. Translated, it gives CASSPTQGRETQYF.

This clone was picked up a small number of times. This chain links TRBV10-3 with TRBJ2-2; 11 nucleotides match TRBD2. The CDR3 contains 17 residues. V shed 6 bases and J 2 bases; nucleotides not matched to a gene: 8. CDR1 and CDR2 (germline): ENHRY, SYGVKD. The CDR3 region is CAIRLTSGAINTGELFF. CDR3 DNA: TGTGCCATCAGACTGACTAGCGGGGCAATTAACACCGGGGAGCTGTTTTTT.

The rearrangement joins TRBV19 to TRBJ2-1, with TRBD2 identical over 9 bases. CDR1 LNHDA and CDR2 SQIVND come from the germline V gene (reference sequence). The junction had 9 bases not matched to a gene; V was cut back by 3 bases and J by 3 bases. CDR3 size: 17 residues. The DNA for the CDR3 is TGTGCCAGTAGTATCTCCCTTAGCGGGGGCCTCTACAATGAGCAGTTCTTC. Translation gives CASSISLSGGLYNEQFF.

This chain joins TRBV30 and TRBJ2-2, with 7 nucleotides matching TRBD1. CDR1 GTSNPN and CDR2 SVGIG come from the germline V gene (reference sequence). The CDR3 has 14 amino acids. V gave up 6 bases and J gave up 3 bases; unmatched junction bases: 7. Here the CDR3 reads CACIQGSYTGELFF. Written as DNA, the CDR3 is TGTGCCTGCATACAGGGGTCGTACACCGGGGAGCTGTTTTTT.

This chain joins TRBV4-1 and TRBJ2-7; TRBD2 matches 10 bases. Unmatched junction bases numbered 4, after V lost 2 bases and J lost 6 bases. CDR3 length equals 14 residues. CDR1 is MGHRA, CDR2 YSYEKL, per germline. The CDR3 nucleotides are TGCGCCAGCAGCCAACTAGCGGGAGTAGGCGAGCAGTACTTC. Translated, it gives CASSQLAGVGEQYF.

The chain carries TRBV6-5 and TRBJ2-1, with 11 positions matching TRBD2. The ends lost 2 bases at V and 7 bases at J; junction bases unmatched: 4. Looked up from germline, CDR1 is MNHEY and CDR2 is SVGAGI. CDR3 length equals 15 residues. The CDR3 spells CASSYIAGGPNEQFF. The CDR3 region has the DNA TGTGCCAGCAGTTACATAGCGGGAGGGCCAAATGAGCAGTTCTTC.

This chain links TRBV14 with TRBJ1-1; weak D call: TRBD1 (5 bases). The CDR3 is 15 amino acids. Germline V lookup: CDR1 SGHDN, CDR2 FVKESK. V was clipped by 2 bases and J by 3 bases, with 13 bases between them. The CDR3 reads CASSQLRQGDTEAFF. The CDR3, as DNA: TGTGCCAGCAGCCAATTACGGCAGGGAGACACTGAAGCTTTCTTT.

The V call is TRBV6-5, the J call TRBJ2-7; D is perhaps TRBD1 (5 bases). With 2 bases removed from V and 7 bases from J, the gap between germline ends came to 12 bases. CDR3 size: 13 residues. Germline V gene lookup returns CDR1 MNHEY and CDR2 SVGAGI. The DNA of the CDR3 is TGTGCCAGCAGTTACGGGGCTTTGACGGAGCAGTACTTC. Its translation is CASSYGALTEQYF.

V gene TRBV14 combines with J gene TRBJ1-2; 7 bases are shared with TRBD1. V lost 0 bases to trimming and J lost 3 bases; unmatched junction nucleotides: 7. This CDR3 contains 16 residues. Germline V gene lookup returns CDR1 SGHDN and CDR2 FVKESK. As DNA, the CDR3 is TGTGCCAGCAGCCAAGACGCCGGGACAGCCTACTATGGCTACACCTTC. Translation gives CASSQDAGTAYYGYTF.

J is TRBJ2-1 and V is TRBV4-1, with 8 bases matching TRBD2. The CDR3 sequence is 17 residues long. CDR1 MGHRA and CDR2 YSYEKL come from the germline V gene. V lost 0 bases to trimming and J lost 10 bases; unmatched junction nucleotides: 14. The CDR3 DNA sequence: TGCGCCAGCAGCCAAGATGGGGGGGCTAGCGGGTTGGCGGAGCAGTTCTTC. Translated, it gives CASSQDGGASGLAEQFF.

V is TRBV20-1 and J is TRBJ2-7; D is uncertain. The V and J ends lost 6 bases and 3 bases respectively, with 9 bases between them. There are 11 residues in the CDR3. Germline values: CDR1 DFQATT, CDR2 SNEGSKA (reference sequence). CDR3 DNA sequence: TGCAGTGCGGGAAGAGGCTACGAGCAGTACTTC. Protein: CSAGRGYEQYF.